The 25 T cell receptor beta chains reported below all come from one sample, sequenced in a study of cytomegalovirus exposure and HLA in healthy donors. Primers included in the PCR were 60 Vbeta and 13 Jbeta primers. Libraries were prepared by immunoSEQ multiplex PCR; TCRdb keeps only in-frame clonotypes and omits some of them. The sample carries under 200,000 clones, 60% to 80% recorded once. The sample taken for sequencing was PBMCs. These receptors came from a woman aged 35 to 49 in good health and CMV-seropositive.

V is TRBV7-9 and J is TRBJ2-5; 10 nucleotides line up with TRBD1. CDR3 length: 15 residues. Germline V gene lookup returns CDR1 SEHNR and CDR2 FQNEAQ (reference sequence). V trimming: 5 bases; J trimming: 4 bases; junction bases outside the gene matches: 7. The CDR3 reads CASSEGQGYRETQYF. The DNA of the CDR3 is TGTGCCAGCAGCGAGGGACAGGGGTATCGAGAGACCCAGTACTTC.

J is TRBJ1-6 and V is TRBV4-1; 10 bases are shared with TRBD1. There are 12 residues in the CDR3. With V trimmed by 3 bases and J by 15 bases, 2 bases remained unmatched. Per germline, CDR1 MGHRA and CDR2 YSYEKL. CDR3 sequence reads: CASSQGQGHLHF. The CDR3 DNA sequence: TGCGCCAGCAGCCAGGGACAGGGGCACCTCCACTTT.

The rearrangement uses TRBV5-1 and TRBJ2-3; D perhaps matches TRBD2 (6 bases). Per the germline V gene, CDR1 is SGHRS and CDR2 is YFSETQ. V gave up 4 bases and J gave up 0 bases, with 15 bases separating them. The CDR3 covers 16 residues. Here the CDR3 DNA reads TGCGCCAGCAGCGGGCCCTCCGGGACTAGCACAGATACGCAGTATTTT. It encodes CASSGPSGTSTDTQYF.

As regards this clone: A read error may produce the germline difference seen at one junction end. The CDR3 reads CASSPDSSTDTQYF. The CDR3 coding sequence is TGTGCTAGCAGCCCTGACAGCAGCACAGATACGCAGTATTTT. This rearrangement joins TRBV7-7 to TRBJ2-3; D might be TRBD1 (5 bases). The CDR3 length is 14 residues. Per germline, CDR1 SSHAT and CDR2 FNYEAQ (reference sequence).

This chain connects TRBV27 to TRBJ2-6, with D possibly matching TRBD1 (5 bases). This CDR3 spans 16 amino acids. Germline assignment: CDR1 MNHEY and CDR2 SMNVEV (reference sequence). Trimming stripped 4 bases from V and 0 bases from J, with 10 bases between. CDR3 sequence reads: CASSSVDSSGANVLTF. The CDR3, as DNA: TGTGCCAGCAGTTCCGTAGACAGCTCTGGGGCCAACGTCCTGACTTTC.

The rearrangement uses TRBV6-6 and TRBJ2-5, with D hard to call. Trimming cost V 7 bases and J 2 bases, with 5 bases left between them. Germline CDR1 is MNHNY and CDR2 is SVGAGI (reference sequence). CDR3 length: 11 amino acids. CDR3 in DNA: TGTGCCAGCACCAGACAAGAGACCCAGTACTTC. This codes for CASTRQETQYF.

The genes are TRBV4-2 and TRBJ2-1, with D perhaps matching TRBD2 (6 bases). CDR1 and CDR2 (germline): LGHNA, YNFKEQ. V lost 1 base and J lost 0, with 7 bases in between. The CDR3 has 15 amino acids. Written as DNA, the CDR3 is TGTGCCAGCAGCCAAGGGCGGGACTCCTACAATGAGCAGTTCTTC. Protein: CASSQGRDSYNEQFF.

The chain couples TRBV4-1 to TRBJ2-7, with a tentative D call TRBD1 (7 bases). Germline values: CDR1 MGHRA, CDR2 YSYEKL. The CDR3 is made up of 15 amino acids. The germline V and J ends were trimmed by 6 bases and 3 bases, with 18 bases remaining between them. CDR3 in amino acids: CASRSAGQGVYEQYF. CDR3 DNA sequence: TGCGCCAGCAGATCGGCGGGGCAGGGGGTCTACGAGCAGTACTTC.

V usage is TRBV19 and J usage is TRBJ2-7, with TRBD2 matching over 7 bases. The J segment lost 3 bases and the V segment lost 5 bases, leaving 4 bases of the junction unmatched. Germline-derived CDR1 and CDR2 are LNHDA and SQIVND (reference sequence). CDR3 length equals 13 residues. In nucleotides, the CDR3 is TGTGCCAGTAGTGGTAGCGGGTTCTACGAGCAGTACTTC. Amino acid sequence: CASSGSGFYEQYF.

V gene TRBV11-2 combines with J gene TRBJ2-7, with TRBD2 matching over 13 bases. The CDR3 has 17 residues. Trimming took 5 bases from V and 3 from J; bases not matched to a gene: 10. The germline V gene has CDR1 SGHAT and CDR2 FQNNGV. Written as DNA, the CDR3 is TGTGCCAGCAGCGCCATGTCTGGGACTAGCGGGATCTACGAGCAGTACTTC. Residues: CASSAMSGTSGIYEQYF. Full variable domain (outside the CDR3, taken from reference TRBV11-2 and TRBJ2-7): EAGVAQSPRYKIIEKRQSVAFWCNPISGHATLYWYQQILGQGPKLLIQFQNNGVVDDSQLPKDRFSAERLKGVDSTLKIQPAKLEDSAVYLCASSAMSGTSGIYEQYFGPGTRLTVT.

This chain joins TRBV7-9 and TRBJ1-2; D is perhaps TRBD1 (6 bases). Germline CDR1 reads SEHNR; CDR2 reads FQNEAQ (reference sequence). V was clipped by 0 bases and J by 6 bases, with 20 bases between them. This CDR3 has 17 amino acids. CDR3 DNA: TGTGCCAGCAGCTTAGCGGGTTCGGGGGGCGCGGGAAATGGCTACACCTTC. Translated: CASSLAGSGGAGNGYTF. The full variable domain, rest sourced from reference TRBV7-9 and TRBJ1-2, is DTGVSQNPRHKITKRGQNVTFRCDPISEHNRLYWYRQTLGQGPEFLTYFQNEAQLEKSRLLSDRFSAERPKGSFSTLEIQRTEQGDSAMYLCASSLAGSGGAGNGYTFGSGTRLTVV.

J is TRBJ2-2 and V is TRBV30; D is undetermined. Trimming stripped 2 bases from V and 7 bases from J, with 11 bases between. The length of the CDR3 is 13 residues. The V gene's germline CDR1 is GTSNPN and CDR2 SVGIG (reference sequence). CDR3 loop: CAWSSLGGGELFF. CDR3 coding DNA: TGTGCCTGGAGTTCCCTCGGTGGCGGGGAGCTGTTTTTT.

The CDR3 here is CASSYSPAGGGDTQYF. CDR3 sequence (DNA): TGTGCCAGCAGTTACTCCCCAGCGGGCGGGGGGGATACGCAGTATTTT. This chain uses TRBV6-5 with TRBJ2-3; 8 bases are shared with TRBD2. The CDR3 is 16 amino acids. Germline values: CDR1 MNHEY, CDR2 SVGAGI. The trim removed 0 bases at V and 6 bases at J, leaving 8 bases unmatched.

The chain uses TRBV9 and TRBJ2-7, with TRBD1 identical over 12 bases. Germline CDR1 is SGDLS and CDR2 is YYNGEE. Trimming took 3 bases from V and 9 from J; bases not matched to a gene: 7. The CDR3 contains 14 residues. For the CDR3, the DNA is TGTGCCAGCAGCGAGGGGACAGGGGGCATCAGGCAGTACTTC. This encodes CASSEGTGGIRQYF.

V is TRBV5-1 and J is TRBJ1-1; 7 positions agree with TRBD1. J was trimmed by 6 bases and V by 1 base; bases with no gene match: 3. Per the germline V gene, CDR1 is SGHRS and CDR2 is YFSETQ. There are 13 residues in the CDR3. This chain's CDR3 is CASSLTGQPEAFF. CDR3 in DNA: TGCGCCAGCAGCTTGACGGGACAGCCTGAAGCTTTCTTT.

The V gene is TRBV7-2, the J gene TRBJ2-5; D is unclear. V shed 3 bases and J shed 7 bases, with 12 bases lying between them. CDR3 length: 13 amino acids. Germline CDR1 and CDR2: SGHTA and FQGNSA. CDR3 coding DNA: TGTGCCAGCAGCTTTCAGGCCGCCGGGACCCAGTACTTC. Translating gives CASSFQAAGTQYF.

The CDR3 bases are TGTGCCAGCAGCTTAGCTACCCTAGCGGGACACCAAGAGACCCAGTACTTC. Its protein product is CASSLATLAGHQETQYF. The chain recombines TRBV7-2 with TRBJ2-5, with 9 bases that match TRBD2. The length of the CDR3 is 17 residues. Germline-derived CDR1 and CDR2 are SGHTA and FQGNSA. Trimming took 0 bases from V and 0 from J; bases not matched to a gene: 5.

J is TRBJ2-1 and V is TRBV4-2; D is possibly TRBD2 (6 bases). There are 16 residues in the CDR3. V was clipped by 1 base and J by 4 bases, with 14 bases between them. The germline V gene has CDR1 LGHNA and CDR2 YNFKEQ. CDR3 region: CASSQGVAVLYNEQFF. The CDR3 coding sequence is TGTGCCAGCAGCCAAGGGGTAGCGGTCCTATACAATGAGCAGTTCTTC.

In nucleotides, the CDR3 is TGTGCCTGGAGGGGAGGGCCTGGAAACACCATATATTTT. This codes for CAWRGGPGNTIYF. The chain is built from TRBV30 and TRBJ1-3, with D unclear. Germline values: CDR1 GTSNPN, CDR2 SVGIG (reference sequence). Trimming removed 3 bases at V and 2 bases at J, with 8 bases between. This CDR3 has 13 amino acids.

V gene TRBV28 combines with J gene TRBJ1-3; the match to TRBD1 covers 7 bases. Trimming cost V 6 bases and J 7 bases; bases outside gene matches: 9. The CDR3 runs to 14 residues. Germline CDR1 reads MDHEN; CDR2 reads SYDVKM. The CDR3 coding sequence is TGTGCCAGCAGCGCAGGGGGTAATTTGAACACCATATATTTT. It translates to CASSAGGNLNTIYF. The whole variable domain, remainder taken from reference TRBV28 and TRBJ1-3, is DVKVTQSSRYLVKRTGEKVFLECVQDMDHENMFWYRQDPGLGLRLIYFSYDVKMKEKGDIPEGYSVSREKKERFSLILESASTNQTSMYLCASSAGGNLNTIYFGEGSWLTVV.

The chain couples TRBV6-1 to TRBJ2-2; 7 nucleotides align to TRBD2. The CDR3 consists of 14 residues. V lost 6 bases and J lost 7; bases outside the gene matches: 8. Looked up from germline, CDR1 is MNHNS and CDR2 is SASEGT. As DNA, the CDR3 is TGTGCCAGCAGGGAGACTAGCCAAAGCGGGGAGCTGTTTTTT. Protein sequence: CASRETSQSGELFF.

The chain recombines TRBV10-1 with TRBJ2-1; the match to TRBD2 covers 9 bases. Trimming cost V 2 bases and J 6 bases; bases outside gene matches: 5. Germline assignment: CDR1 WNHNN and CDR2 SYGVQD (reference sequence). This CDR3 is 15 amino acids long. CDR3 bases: TGCGCCAGCAGTGAGGGGTTAGCGGGAGCCAATGAGCAGTTCTTC. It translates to CASSEGLAGANEQFF.

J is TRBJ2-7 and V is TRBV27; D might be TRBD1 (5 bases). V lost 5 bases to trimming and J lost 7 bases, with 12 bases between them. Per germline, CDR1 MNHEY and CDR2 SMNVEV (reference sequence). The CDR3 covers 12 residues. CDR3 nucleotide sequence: TGTGCCAGCAGTCCCACAGGTCCTGAGCAGTACTTC. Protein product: CASSPTGPEQYF.

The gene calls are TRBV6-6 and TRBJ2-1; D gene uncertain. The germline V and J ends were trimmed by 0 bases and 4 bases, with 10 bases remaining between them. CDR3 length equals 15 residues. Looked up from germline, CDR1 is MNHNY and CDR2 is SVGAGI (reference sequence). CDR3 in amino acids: CASSYSTAEYNEQFF. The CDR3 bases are TGTGCCAGCAGTTACTCGACTGCGGAATACAATGAGCAGTTCTTC.

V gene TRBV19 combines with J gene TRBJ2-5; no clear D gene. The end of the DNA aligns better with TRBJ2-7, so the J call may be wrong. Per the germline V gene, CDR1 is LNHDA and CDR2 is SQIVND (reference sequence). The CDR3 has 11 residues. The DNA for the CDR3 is TGTGCCAGTAGTAATAAGTACGAGCAGTACTTC. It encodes CASSNKYEQYF.